The entry below describes one TCR beta chain. Its specificity is unknown. This specimen belongs to a study of cytomegalovirus exposure and HLA in healthy donors. General observations from the study: With DRB1 most and HLA-C fewest, TCR association rates differed between HLA loci in a later analysis. Previously analyzed data showed that most TCR beta V segments were productive at a frequency of about 90% or about 30%.

Primers for the PCR totalled 60 Vbeta and 13 Jbeta. The protocol was immunoSEQ multiplex PCR, while the TCRdb copy is restricted to in-frame clones and leaves out a portion. This sample's table reports around 37,000 clones. V was trimmed by 4 bases and J by 4 bases, leaving 11 bases between them. This CDR3 has 14 residues. Germline V CDR1 and CDR2: SQVTM, ANQGSEA. The TCR was taken from a human donor in good health. The material sequenced was PBMCs. The chain carries TRBV29-1 and TRBJ2-6, with D maybe TRBD2 (6 bases). In DNA form, the CDR3 reads TGCAGCGTTGGAGGGAGGTCGGGGGCCAACGTCCTGACTTTC. Translated, it gives CSVGGRSGANVLTF.